This T cell receptor beta chain emerged from a study of cytomegalovirus exposure and HLA in healthy donors. Study in general: Just over 80% of some 390 genotyped donors fell in the Caucasian-associated ancestry cluster. Regarding the study as a whole: When presence/absence was analysed, sequencing depth was taken to be roughly uniform across donors. Within an earlier analysis, most TCR beta V segments proved productive either about 87% or about 30% of the time. One variant, a missense change in DCLRE1C, was linked in a later analysis to TCR beta V- and J-gene trimming.

The primer mix had 60 Vbeta and 13 Jbeta primers. Clones were sequenced by immunoSEQ multiplex PCR, and TCRdb holds only the in-frame ones, with some missing. Listed are approximately 210,000 clones; about 0.9% falls within the top ten. As to this clone: Its antigen remains unknown.

The V gene's germline CDR1 is MNHNY and CDR2 SVGAGI (reference sequence). The CDR3 is 14 amino acids. V was pared by 1 base and J by 10 bases, with 7 bases of the junction left unmatched. This receptor was identified in a woman aged 30 to 39 in good health and CMV-seropositive. The V gene is TRBV6-6, the J gene TRBJ2-1; 7 bases match TRBD1. Sequencing was carried out using PBMCs. Written as DNA, the CDR3 is TGTGCCAGCAGTTACTGGACAGGTCCGCAGGAGCAGTTCTTC. This sequence encodes CASSYWTGPQEQFF.